This record covers a single T cell receptor (beta chain). The target antigen is unknown. The time point here: pretreatment peripheral blood. Germline loops: CDR1 SGHDT, CDR2 YYEEEE. V dropped 4 bases and J dropped 7; count of bases not matched to a gene: 13. CDR3 length: 15 amino acids. In each PCR, synthetic TCR analog templates were spiked in. TCRdb's copy holds only in-frame clones and misses some; the assay was immunoSEQ multiplex PCR. The profile shows more than 15,000 clones, approximately 89% of them singletons. These data are taken from a study of PD-L1 blockade in urothelial cancer. Overall study context: Patients commenced atezolizumab in the mid-2010s, and it was given at 1,200 mg intravenously every 3 weeks. Most patients, about 85% of the roughly 29, were males with bladder-origin cancer. Study-wide results and caveats: Lower than median blood TCR clonality before treatment predicted better survival.

The rearrangement joins TRBV5-6 to TRBJ2-5, with TRBD1 identical over 7 bases. The receptor was isolated from a man in his 70s with urothelial cancer. The material sequenced was PBMCs, taken around atezolizumab (anti-PD-L1) treatment. This CDR3 is CASSKPGTARGTQYF. In DNA, the CDR3 is TGTGCCAGCAGCAAACCCGGGACAGCCCGGGGGACCCAGTACTTC.